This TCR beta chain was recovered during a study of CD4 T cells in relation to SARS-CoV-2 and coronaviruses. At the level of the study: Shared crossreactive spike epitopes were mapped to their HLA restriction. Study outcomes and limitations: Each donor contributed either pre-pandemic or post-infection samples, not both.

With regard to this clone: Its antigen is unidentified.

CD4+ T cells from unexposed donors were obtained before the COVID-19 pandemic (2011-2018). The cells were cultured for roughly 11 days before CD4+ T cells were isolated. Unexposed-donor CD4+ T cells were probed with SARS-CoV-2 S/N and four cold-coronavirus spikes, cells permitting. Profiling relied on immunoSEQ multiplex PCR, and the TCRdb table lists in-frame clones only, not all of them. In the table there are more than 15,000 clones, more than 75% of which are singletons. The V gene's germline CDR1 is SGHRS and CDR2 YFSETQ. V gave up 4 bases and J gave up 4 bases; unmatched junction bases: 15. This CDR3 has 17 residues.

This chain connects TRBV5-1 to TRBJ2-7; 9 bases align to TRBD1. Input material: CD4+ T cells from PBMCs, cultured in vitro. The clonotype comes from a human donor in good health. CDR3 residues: CASSRTTGTGFWYEQYF. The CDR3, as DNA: TGCGCCAGCAGCCGTACGACAGGGACAGGGTTTTGGTACGAGCAGTACTTC.